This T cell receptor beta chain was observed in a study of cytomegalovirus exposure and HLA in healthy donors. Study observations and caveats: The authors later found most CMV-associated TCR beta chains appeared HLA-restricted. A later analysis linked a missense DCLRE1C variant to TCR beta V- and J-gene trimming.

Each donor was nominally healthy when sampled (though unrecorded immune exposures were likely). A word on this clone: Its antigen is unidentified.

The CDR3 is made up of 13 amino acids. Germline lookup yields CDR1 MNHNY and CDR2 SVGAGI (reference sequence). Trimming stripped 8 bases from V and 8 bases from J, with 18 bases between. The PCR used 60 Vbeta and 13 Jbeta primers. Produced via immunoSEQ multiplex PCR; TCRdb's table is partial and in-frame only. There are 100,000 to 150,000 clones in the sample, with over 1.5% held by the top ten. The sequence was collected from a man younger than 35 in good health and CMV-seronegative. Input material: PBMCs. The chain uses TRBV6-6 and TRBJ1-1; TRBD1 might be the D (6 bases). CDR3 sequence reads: CASRQAEGGEAFF. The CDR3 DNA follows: TGTGCCAGCCGACAGGCGGAGGGGGGGGAAGCTTTCTTT.